This T cell receptor beta chain was documented in a study of early T cells in non-severe SARS-CoV-2 infection. Study background: Sequencing was performed on bulk RNA from unsorted whole blood, leaving chains unpaired. Study results and caveats: Using VDJdb, the matching emphasized anti-spike CD8 responses while missing private and CD4 specificities.

Germline CDR1 SQVTM, CDR2 ANQGSEA. The CDR3 length is 16 residues. The V gene end was trimmed by 5 bases and the J gene end by 0 bases; junction bases not matched to a gene: 7. The table lists this clonotype with many counts. Its specificity is unknown. Individual cDNA molecules each received unique molecular identifiers attached to them. One entry per CDR3 protein results from TCRdb running MiXCR on the 5' RACE reads. This table holds around 60,000 distinct CDR3 sequences, 10% found once. The chain has TRBV29-1 and TRBJ2-1; 10 nucleotides agree with TRBD2. The TCR comes from an adult who was a healthcare worker with PCR-confirmed SARS-CoV-2 infection or an uninfected control (not recorded which). Sequencing was performed on whole blood. The CDR3 region has the DNA TGCAGCGTTCTAACTTGGACTAGCGGCTCCTACAATGAGCAGTTCTTC. Amino acids: CSVLTWTSGSYNEQFF.